This T cell receptor (beta chain) was observed in a study of cytotoxic CD8 clonotypes in ibrutinib-treated CLL. Findings and limits, study-wide: Clonality showed a rise at ibrutinib response that reversed toward baseline at progression.

As concerns this clone: Its antigen is unidentified.

This table comes from immunoSEQ multiplex PCR, and its TCRdb copy is limited to in-frame clones, with some not included. The sample lists about 50,000 clones, around four fifths seen once, with about 20% in the top ten. V lost 0 bases, J lost 6 bases, and 3 bases stayed unmatched. Germline V gene data show CDR1 as SNHLY and CDR2 as FYNNEI. CDR3 size: 15 residues. The TCR was taken from a human donor with chronic lymphocytic leukemia. The sequences come from PBMCs, collected after 24 months of ibrutinib treatment. V usage is TRBV2 and J usage is TRBJ2-1, with 9 bases that match TRBD1. CDR3 sequence: CASSEARTGANEQFF. The CDR3 DNA reads as TGTGCCAGCAGTGAAGCGAGGACAGGGGCCAATGAGCAGTTCTTC.